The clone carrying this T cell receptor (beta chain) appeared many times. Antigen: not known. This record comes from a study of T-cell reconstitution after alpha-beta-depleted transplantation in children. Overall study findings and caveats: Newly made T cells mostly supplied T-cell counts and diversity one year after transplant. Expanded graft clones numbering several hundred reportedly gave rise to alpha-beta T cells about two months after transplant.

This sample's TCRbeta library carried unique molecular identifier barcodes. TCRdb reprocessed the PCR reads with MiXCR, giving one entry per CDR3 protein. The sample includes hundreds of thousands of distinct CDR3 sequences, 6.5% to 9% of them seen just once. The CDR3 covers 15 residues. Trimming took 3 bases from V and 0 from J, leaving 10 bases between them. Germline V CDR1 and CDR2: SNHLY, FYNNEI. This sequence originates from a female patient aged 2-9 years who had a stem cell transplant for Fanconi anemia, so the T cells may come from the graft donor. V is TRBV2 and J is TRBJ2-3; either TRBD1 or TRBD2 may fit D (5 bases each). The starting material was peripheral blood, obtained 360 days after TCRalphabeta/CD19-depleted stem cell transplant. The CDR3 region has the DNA TGTGCCAGCAGTGACAGAGGGGAGAGCACAGATACGCAGTATTTT. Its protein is CASSDRGESTDTQYF.